The source of this TCR beta chain is a study of blood T cell repertoires in COVID-19. Data came from immunoSEQ multiplex PCR; TCRdb stores just in-frame clones and leaves some out. The sample carries around 200,000 clones, 70% to 85% recorded once. V dropped 9 bases and J dropped 0 bases, with 11 bases sitting between them. The CDR3 runs to 13 residues. Germline V gene data show CDR1 as SEHNR and CDR2 as FQNEAQ (reference sequence). This chain links TRBV7-9 with TRBJ2-5; D might be TRBD2 (7 bases). This receptor was taken from a human donor in a cohort sampled during active COVID-19. Sequenced sample: peripheral blood. The CDR3 reads CASEGGYQETQYF. Here the CDR3 DNA reads TGTGCCAGTGAGGGGGGGTACCAAGAGACCCAGTACTTC.